This record covers a single T cell receptor (beta chain). Antigen specificity is unknown. The data were taken from a study of vaccination and CD4 T cells after COVID-19. Between the trimmed V and J ends, which lost 2 bases and 2 bases, there was a span of 15 bases. The CDR3 length is 16 residues. Germline lookup yields CDR1 SEHNR and CDR2 FQNEAQ (reference sequence). The Oncomine TCR Beta short-read assay was what sequenced the DNA obtained from cultured CD4+ T cells. One entry per CDR3 protein, called by TCRdb with MiXCR from the PCR reads. Seen here are roughly 6,400 distinct CDR3 sequences, 55% to 65% observed once, and the top ten hold around 28%. Treatment noted: approximately nine-day PBMC culture with coronavirus spike peptide pools or control peptides (ViraFEST assay).

The gene calls are TRBV7-9 and TRBJ1-2, with D possibly matching TRBD1 (5 bases). The specimen sequenced was CD4+ T cells from blood, cultured in vitro. The TCR sequence derives from a human donor who had recovered from COVID-19. CDR3 nucleotide sequence: TGTGCCAGCAGCTTAACGTTGGGGGACCAAAACTATGGCTACACCTTC. Encoded protein: CASSLTLGDQNYGYTF.